The rows below give T cell receptor beta chains drawn from one sample of a study of vaccination effects on CD4 cells after COVID-19. Produced via immunoSEQ multiplex PCR; TCRdb's table is partial and in-frame only. The profile covers under 45,000 clones, with 77% appearing a single time and around 2.8% taken by the ten largest. For these TCRs, the target antigens are not known. The sample in question was CD4+ T cells from PBMCs cultured with HCoV-NL63 spike peptides, obtained before COVID-19 vaccination. All receptors derive from a human donor who received a COVID-19 vaccine. Both conserved end residues are part of each CDR3. D genes are given only for firm matches. Not all rows give a size; the values are once, few, many and, for expanded clones, a class.

d_call | j_call | v_call | clone_size | cdr3_aa | cdr3_nt
TRBD2 | TRBJ2-1 | TRBV12-5 | . | CASGLGTSGILHNEQFF | TGTGCTAGTGGTTTGGGGACTAGCGGAATCCTCCACAATGAGCAGTTCTTC
TRBD2 | TRBJ2-2 | TRBV9 | . | CASSVGLAGGPTGELFF | TGTGCCAGCAGCGTAGGTTTGGCGGGGGGGCCTACCGGGGAGCTGTTTTTT
. | TRBJ2-3 | TRBV4-1 | . | CASSQGWVSLVADTQYF | TGCGCCAGCAGCCAAGGGTGGGTGTCACTAGTGGCAGATACGCAGTATTTT
TRBD2 | TRBJ2-2 | TRBV3-1/TRBV3-2 | few | CASSFGLAGRGGELFF | TGTGCCAGCAGCTTCGGACTAGCGGGGAGGGGCGGGGAGCTGTTTTTT
. | TRBJ2-1 | TRBV5-1 | . | CASSLVGGEGGSYNEQFF | TGCGCCAGCAGCTTGGTAGGGGGCGAGGGGGGCTCCTACAATGAGCAGTTCTTC
. | TRBJ2-2 | TRBV28 | once | CASSSSGANTGELFF | TGTGCCAGCAGTTCGTCGGGGGCAAACACCGGGGAGCTGTTTTTT
TRBD2 | TRBJ2-5 | TRBV4-1 | . | CASSQTLGRMWPGGETQYF | TGCGCCAGCAGCCAGACATTAGGGAGGATGTGGCCGGGGGGGGAGACCCAGTACTTC
. | TRBJ1-2 | TRBV5-1 | . | CASSLGGDTSNYGYTF | TGCGCCAGCAGCTTGGGCGGGGATACTTCTAACTATGGCTACACCTTC
. | TRBJ2-5 | TRBV7-2 | . | CASSLYGFQETQYF | TGTGCCAGCAGCTTATATGGTTTTCAAGAGACCCAGTACTTC
. | TRBJ1-2 | TRBV10-2 | . | CASSDLGGGNTF | TGCGCCAGCAGTGATTTAGGGGGGGGGAACACCTTC
TRBD1 | TRBJ2-5 | TRBV19 | . | CASSRTGGDSQETQYF | TGTGCCAGTAGTAGAACAGGGGGCGATTCGCAAGAGACCCAGTACTTC
. | TRBJ2-3 | TRBV15 | . | CATSRDRSPVLAQYF | TGTGCCACCAGCAGAGATCGTTCCCCCGTCTTAGCGCAGTATTTT
. | TRBJ1-2 | TRBV28 | . | CASDTGLGGYTF | TGTGCCAGCGATACGGGACTCGGTGGCTACACCTTC
TRBD2 | TRBJ2-1 | TRBV7-3 | few | CASSLAGGYNEQFF | TGTGCCAGCAGCTTAGCGGGGGGATACAATGAGCAGTTCTTC
TRBD1 | TRBJ2-5 | TRBV7-9 | . | CASSFPGQGAQETQYF | TGTGCCAGCAGCTTCCCGGGACAGGGGGCACAAGAGACCCAGTACTTC
. | TRBJ2-4 | TRBV11-2 | . | CASSLGRTLNIQYF | TGTGCCAGCAGCTTAGGACGGACCTTAAACATTCAGTACTTC
. | TRBJ1-4 | TRBV19 | few | CASSFTTGMANEKLFF | TGTGCCAGTAGTTTCACTACAGGGATGGCTAATGAAAAACTGTTTTTT
TRBD1 | TRBJ1-5 | TRBV6-5 | . | CASRKQGAGQPQHF | TGTGCCAGCAGGAAACAGGGGGCGGGGCAGCCCCAGCATTTT
. | TRBJ2-3 | TRBV2 | . | CASSEFLGTARGRGTDTQYF | TGTGCCAGCAGTGAATTTCTTGGGACAGCGCGGGGGAGAGGCACAGATACGCAGTATTTT
. | TRBJ2-6 | TRBV10-3 | few | CAATRDPGANVLTF | TGTGCCGCAACCAGGGACCCTGGGGCCAACGTCCTGACTTTC
. | TRBJ2-1 | TRBV7-3 | once | CASSLTGTYNEQFF | TGTGCCAGCAGCTTGACAGGAACCTACAATGAGCAGTTCTTC
. | TRBJ2-5 | TRBV24-1 | . | CATSDPGETQYF | TGTGCCACCAGTGACCCGGGGGAGACCCAGTACTTC
TRBD2 | TRBJ2-5 | TRBV5-1 | once | CASSFRSAGGRETQYF | TGCGCCAGCAGCTTTCGCTCAGCGGGGGGGCGCGAGACCCAGTACTTC
. | TRBJ1-1 | TRBV7-7 | . | CASSQDRNTEAFF | TGTGCCAGCAGCCAAGACAGGAACACTGAAGCTTTCTTT
TRBD1 | TRBJ1-2 | TRBV14 | . | CASSGYRGPNYGYTF | TGTGCCAGCAGCGGATACAGGGGGCCCAACTATGGCTACACCTTC
. | TRBJ1-6 | TRBV4-1 | . | CASSQVDLGILRSPLHF | TGCGCCAGCAGCCAAGTCGACCTGGGGATATTGAGGTCACCCCTCCACTTT
TRBD1 | TRBJ1-3 | TRBV5-5 | . | CASSFWTGVSGNTIYF | TGTGCCAGCAGCTTTTGGACAGGAGTCTCTGGAAACACCATATATTTT
. | TRBJ1-3 | TRBV6-5 | . | CASSNSYSGNTIYF | TGTGCCAGCAGTAACAGTTACTCTGGAAACACCATATATTTT
TRBD2 | TRBJ2-3 | TRBV7-3 | once | CASSSPGTSDTQYF | TGTGCCAGCAGCTCCCCTGGGACTAGCGATACGCAGTATTTT
. | TRBJ2-6 | TRBV6-5 | . | CASSRTGAGANVLTF | TGTGCCAGCAGTCGGACGGGTGCGGGGGCCAACGTCCTGACTTTC
. | TRBJ1-2 | TRBV18 | . | CASSPGRDYGYTF | TGTGCCAGCTCACCAGGCAGAGACTATGGCTACACCTTC
. | TRBJ1-6 | TRBV6-1 | . | CASSEWGNGRVSYNSPLHF | TGTGCCAGCAGTGAATGGGGGAATGGGAGGGTTTCCTATAATTCACCCCTCCACTTT
. | TRBJ2-2 | TRBV19 | . | CASRYSNTGELFF | TGTGCCAGTAGGTACTCAAACACCGGGGAGCTGTTTTTT
TRBD1 | TRBJ1-6 | TRBV5-1 | . | CASSGTGEDNSPLHF | TGCGCCAGCAGCGGGACAGGGGAAGATAATTCACCCCTCCACTTT
. | TRBJ1-5 | TRBV7-9 | . | CASSLGGLGNQPQHF | TGTGCCAGCAGCTTAGGAGGGTTGGGCAATCAGCCCCAGCATTTT
. | TRBJ2-2 | TRBV10-3 | . | CAITNVGTLNTGELFF | TGTGCCATCACCAACGTCGGGACTCTGAACACCGGGGAGCTGTTTTTT
. | TRBJ2-5 | TRBV12-3/TRBV12-4 | . | CASSPLRETQYF | TGTGCCAGCAGCCCCCTCCGGGAGACCCAGTACTTC
. | TRBJ1-1 | TRBV2 | few | CASSIRREGTEAFF | TGTGCCAGCAGTATTAGGCGAGAGGGCACTGAAGCTTTCTTT
TRBD1 | TRBJ2-6 | TRBV7-3 | . | CASSLKWGQGALVSGANVLTF | TGTGCCAGCAGCTTAAAGTGGGGACAGGGGGCCCTTGTCTCTGGGGCCAACGTCCTGACTTTC
. | TRBJ2-2 | TRBV10-2 | few | CASRGDRRNTGELFF | TGCGCCTCCCGCGGGGACAGACGAAACACCGGGGAGCTGTTTTTT
. | TRBJ1-2 | TRBV2 | . | CASSRDKGPGGYTF | TGTGCCAGCAGCAGGGACAAGGGACCGGGGGGCTACACCTTC
TRBD1 | TRBJ2-3 | TRBV14 | few | CASSQDRVPDTQYF | TGTGCCAGCAGCCAGGACAGGGTACCAGATACGCAGTATTTT